This TCR beta chain was obtained from a study of OX40 agonist ivuxolimab in advanced cancers. As to this clone: Its antigen is still unknown.

Sequencing was performed with immunoSEQ multiplex PCR; in TCRdb, only in-frame clones are kept and a portion is missing. The top ten hold 2% to 2.5% of the sample, which has over 55,000 clones, 70% to 85% seen once. CDR3 length: 15 amino acids. Trimming pared 7 bases from V and 0 bases from J, leaving 15 bases between. Germline-derived CDR1 and CDR2 are MNHEY and SVGAGI. Autoimmune disease history or systemic immunosuppression was exclusionary. Sampling of blood occurred at baseline, cycle 4 day 1, and cycle 7 day 1. The study's findings and limits: Expanded peripheral T cells had an undetermined antigen specificity. The 0.1-3.0 mg/kg partial responders had among the lowest clonal expansion.

The sequencing here drew on CD4+ or CD8+ T cells sorted from blood, taken in a trial of the OX40 agonist ivuxolimab. The chain has TRBV6-5 and TRBJ1-1, with no clear D. This receptor was identified in an adult with an advanced solid tumor such as melanoma, head and neck, liver or kidney cancer. Written as DNA, the CDR3 is TGTGCCAGCATTCTAGGACCACTCATGAACACTGAAGCTTTCTTT. Its protein product is CASILGPLMNTEAFF.